The 13 T cell receptor beta chains listed next were all sequenced from one sample in a study of blood T cell repertoires in COVID-19. TCRdb keeps only in-frame clones here, not all; method: immunoSEQ multiplex PCR. The table records about 270,000 clones, under 90% of them present only once. The sequencing input was peripheral blood. The receptors here all came from a woman under 30 with acute or convalescent COVID-19.

This clone was seen a single time. The rearrangement links TRBV7-8 to TRBJ1-5; no firm D call. With 2 bases removed from V and 4 bases from J, the gap between germline ends came to 6 bases. The length of the CDR3 is 13 residues. Germline lookup yields CDR1 SGHVS and CDR2 FQNEAQ. CDR3 nucleotides: TGTGCCAGCAGCTTACAGGAAAATCAGCCCCAGCATTTT. Translating it yields CASSLQENQPQHF. Filled out from reference TRBV7-8 and TRBJ1-5, the complete variable domain reads GAGVSQSPRYKVAKRGQDVALRCDPISGHVSLFWYQQALGQGPEFLTYFQNEAQLDKSGLPSDRFFAERPEGSVSTLKIQRTQQEDSAVYLCASSLQENQPQHFGDGTRLSIL.

This chain links TRBV11-2 with TRBJ2-7; 7 positions agree with TRBD2. With V trimmed by 1 base and J by 6 bases, 3 bases remained unmatched. Germline loops: CDR1 SGHAT, CDR2 FQNNGV. CDR3 length equals 13 residues. The CDR3 nucleotides read TGTGCCAGCAGCTTAGTCGCGGGAGTCGAGCAGTACTTC. Its translation is CASSLVAGVEQYF.

J is TRBJ1-4 and V is TRBV4-1; the D gene is possibly TRBD1 (6 bases). The CDR3 spans 14 residues. Germline CDR1 MGHRA, CDR2 YSYEKL. V dropped 4 bases and J dropped 8 bases, with 14 bases sitting between them. The CDR3 here is CASSPGHGLEKLFF. CDR3 nucleotides: TGCGCCAGCAGCCCGGGACATGGTTTGGAAAAACTGTTTTTT.

The rearrangement links TRBV6-5 to TRBJ1-6; 8 positions agree with TRBD1. CDR1 and CDR2 (germline): MNHEY, SVGAGI. CDR3 length: 15 residues. V gave up 2 bases and J gave up 10 bases; unmatched junction bases: 7. For the CDR3, the DNA is TGTGCCAGCAGTTACGATAGGACAGGGAAGTCACCCCTCCACTTT. It specifies CASSYDRTGKSPLHF.

The chain uses TRBV3-1 (or the pseudogene TRBV3-2) and TRBJ2-1; TRBD2 aligns across 16 bases. This CDR3 region has 21 residues. V dropped 1 base and J dropped 2; count of bases not matched to a gene: 11. Germline assignment: CDR1 LGHDT and CDR2 YNNKEL (reference sequence). CDR3 in DNA: TGTGCCAGCAGCCAAGCATCCCGGTCGGGGACTAGCGGGAGGGCCTACAATGAGCAGTTCTTC. It is translated as CASSQASRSGTSGRAYNEQFF.

The CDR3 DNA is TGTGCCTGGAGTGTCTGGCGGGCTGACTTATCTGGGGCCAACGTCCTGACTTTC. Its translation: CAWSVWRADLSGANVLTF. The chain combines TRBV30 with TRBJ2-6; possible D gene TRBD2, 5 bases. The length of the CDR3 is 18 residues. V shed 0 bases and J shed 1 base, with 16 bases lying between them. Per germline, CDR1 GTSNPN and CDR2 SVGIG (reference sequence).

V usage is TRBV6-2 or TRBV6-3 and J usage is TRBJ1-6; 9 nucleotides match TRBD1. The CDR3 loop spans 16 amino acids. With V trimmed by 2 bases and J by 7 bases, 6 bases remained unmatched. Germline CDR1 reads MNHEY; CDR2 reads SVGEGT. DNA of the CDR3: TGTGCCAGCAGTTACCAGCCCGGGACAGGGAATTCACCCCTCCACTTT. It translates to CASSYQPGTGNSPLHF.

The J gene is TRBJ2-3, the V gene TRBV12-5; 7 bases map to TRBD1. The junction had 6 bases not matched to a gene; V was cut back by 9 bases and J by 0 bases. Germline V gene sequence: CDR1 LGHNT, CDR2 FRNRAP. The length of the CDR3 is 14 residues. The CDR3 loop reads CASPQGESTDTQYF. In DNA form, the CDR3 reads TGTGCTAGCCCTCAGGGGGAGAGCACAGATACGCAGTATTTT.

This clone occurred many times. In DNA, the CDR3 is TGTGCCAGCAGTTCCCTAGCGGTCTACAATGAGCAGTTCTTC. It translates to CASSSLAVYNEQFF. The chain is built from TRBV6-5 and TRBJ2-1; 7 nucleotides align to TRBD2. The ends lost 4 bases at V and 3 bases at J; junction bases unmatched: 3. This CDR3 region has 14 residues. Germline V gives CDR1 MNHEY, CDR2 SVGAGI.

The rearrangement links TRBV4-3 to TRBJ2-1; 7 nucleotides line up with TRBD2. The CDR3 runs to 15 residues. CDR1 and CDR2 from the germline V gene are LGHNA and YSLEER. V dropped 3 bases and J dropped 1; count of bases not matched to a gene: 3. DNA of the CDR3: TGCGCCAGCAGCCACTTTAGCGGGTCCTACAATGAGCAGTTCTTC. As protein: CASSHFSGSYNEQFF.

The genes are TRBV21-1 and TRBJ1-2; the D call of TRBD1 is as the table states it, not checked on the DNA. TRBV21-1 is a documented pseudogene. This CDR3 region has 15 residues. The CDR3: CASRWWGRRAFGYTF. As DNA, the CDR3 is TGTGCCAGCAGGTGGTGGGGCCGAAGGGCATTCGGCTACACCTTC.

This chain uses TRBV24-1 with TRBJ2-1; D possibly corresponds to TRBD2 (6 bases). CDR3 size: 13 residues. Germline loops: CDR1 KGHDR, CDR2 SFDVKD. The germline V and J ends were trimmed by 3 bases and 12 bases, with 14 bases remaining between them. The CDR3 protein is CATSDAGSDSQFF. The CDR3 region has the DNA TGTGCCACCAGTGATGCGGGGTCGGACTCGCAGTTCTTC.

This clone has only a few counts. The gene calls are TRBV13 and TRBJ1-2, with 7 bases aligning to TRBD1. Germline V gene lookup returns CDR1 PRHDT and CDR2 FYEKMQ (reference sequence). Germline trimming cut 3 bases from V and 4 bases from J; bases unmatched to any gene: 8. This CDR3 contains 15 residues. The CDR3, as DNA: TGTGCCAGCAGCTTGCATTTGGACAGGTCCTATGGCTACACCTTC. Translation: CASSLHLDRSYGYTF.